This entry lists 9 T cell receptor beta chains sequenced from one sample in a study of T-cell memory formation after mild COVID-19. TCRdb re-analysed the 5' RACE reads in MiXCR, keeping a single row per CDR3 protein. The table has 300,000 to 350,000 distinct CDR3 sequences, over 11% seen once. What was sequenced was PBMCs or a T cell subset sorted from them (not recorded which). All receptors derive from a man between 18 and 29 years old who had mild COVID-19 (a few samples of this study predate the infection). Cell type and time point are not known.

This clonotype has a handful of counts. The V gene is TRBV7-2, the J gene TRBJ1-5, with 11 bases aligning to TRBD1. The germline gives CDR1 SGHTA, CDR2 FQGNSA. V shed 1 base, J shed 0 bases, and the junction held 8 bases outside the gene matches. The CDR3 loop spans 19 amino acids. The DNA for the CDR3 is TGTGCCAGCAGCTTAGTCGGGACAGGGGGAAGTGATAGCAATCAGCCCCAGCATTTT. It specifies CASSLVGTGGSDSNQPQHF.

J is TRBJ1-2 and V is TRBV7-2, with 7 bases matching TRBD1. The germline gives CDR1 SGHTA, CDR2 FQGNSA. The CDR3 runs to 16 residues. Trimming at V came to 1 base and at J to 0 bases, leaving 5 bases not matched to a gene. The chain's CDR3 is CASSLVGTAANYGYTF. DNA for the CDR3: TGTGCCAGCAGCTTAGTAGGGACAGCTGCTAACTATGGCTACACCTTC.

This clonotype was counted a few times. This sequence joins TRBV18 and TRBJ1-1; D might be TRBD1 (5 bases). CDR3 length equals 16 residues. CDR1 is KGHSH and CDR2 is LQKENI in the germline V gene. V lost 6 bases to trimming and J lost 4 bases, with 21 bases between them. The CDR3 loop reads CASSQGDSSLSTEAFF. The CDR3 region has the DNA TGTGCCAGCTCTCAGGGAGACAGTTCTCTGAGCACTGAAGCTTTCTTT.

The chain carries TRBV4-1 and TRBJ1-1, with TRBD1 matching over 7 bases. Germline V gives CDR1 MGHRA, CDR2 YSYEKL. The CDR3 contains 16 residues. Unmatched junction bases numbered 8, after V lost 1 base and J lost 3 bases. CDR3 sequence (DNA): TGCGCCAGCAGCCAAGGGGGACAGCCTTTATACACTGAAGCTTTCTTT. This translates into CASSQGGQPLYTEAFF.

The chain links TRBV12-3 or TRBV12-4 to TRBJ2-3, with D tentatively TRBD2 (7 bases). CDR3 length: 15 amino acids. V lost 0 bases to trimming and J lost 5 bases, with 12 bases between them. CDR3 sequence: CASSLASGGIDTQYF. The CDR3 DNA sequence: TGTGCCAGCAGTTTAGCATCGGGGGGCATAGATACGCAGTATTTT.

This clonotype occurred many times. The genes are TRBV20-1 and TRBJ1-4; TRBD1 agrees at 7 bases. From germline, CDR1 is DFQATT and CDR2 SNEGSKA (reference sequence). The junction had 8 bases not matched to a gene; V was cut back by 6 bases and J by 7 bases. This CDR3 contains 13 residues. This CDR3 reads CSATGEWGEKLFF. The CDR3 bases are TGCAGTGCCACAGGGGAATGGGGTGAAAAACTGTTTTTT.

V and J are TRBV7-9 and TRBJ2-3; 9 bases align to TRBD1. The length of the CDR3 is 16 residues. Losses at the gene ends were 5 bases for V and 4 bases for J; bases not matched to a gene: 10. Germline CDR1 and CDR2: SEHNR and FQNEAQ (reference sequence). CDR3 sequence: CASSPPPGQGPDTQYF. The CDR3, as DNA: TGTGCCAGCAGCCCCCCGCCGGGACAGGGTCCAGATACGCAGTATTTT.

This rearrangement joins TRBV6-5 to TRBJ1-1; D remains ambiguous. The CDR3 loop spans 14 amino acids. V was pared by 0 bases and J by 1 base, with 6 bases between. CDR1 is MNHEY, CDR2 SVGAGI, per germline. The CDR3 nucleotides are TGTGCCAGCAGTTACTCCTATGGGAACACTGAAGCTTTCTTT. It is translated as CASSYSYGNTEAFF.

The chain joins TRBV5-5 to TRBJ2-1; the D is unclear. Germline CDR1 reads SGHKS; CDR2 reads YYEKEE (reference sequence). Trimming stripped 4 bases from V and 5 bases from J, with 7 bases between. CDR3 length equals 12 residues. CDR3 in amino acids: CASSGLNNEQFF. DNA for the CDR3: TGTGCCAGCAGCGGCTTGAACAATGAGCAGTTCTTC.